These T cell receptor beta chains were read from a single sample in a study of T cells in Graves' hyperthyroidism and ophthalmopathy. One entry per CDR3 protein, called by TCRdb with MiXCR from the multiplex PCR reads. The table has about 510,000 distinct CDR3 sequences, less than 15% seen once. Sample: blood. The receptor source for this set is a woman in her 40s with Graves' hyperthyroidism. Both conserved end residues are part of each CDR3. The order of the fields is V gene, clone size, J gene, D gene, CDR3 DNA, CDR3 protein. D genes are given only for firm matches. A row's size may be missing; if present it is once, few, many or a size class.

v_gene: TRBV28; abundance: few; j_gene: TRBJ1-2; d_gene: TRBD1; CDR3nt: TGTGCCAGCACCAACTGGGAAGGGGACAGGGAAACCTACACCTTC; CDR3aa: CASTNWEGDRETYTF
v_gene: TRBV6-5; abundance: .; j_gene: TRBJ2-1; d_gene: .; CDR3nt: TGTGCCAGCAGTTACACCGGGAGCTACAATGAGCAGTTCTTC; CDR3aa: CASSYTGSYNEQFF
v_gene: TRBV19; abundance: .; j_gene: TRBJ2-3; d_gene: TRBD2; CDR3nt: TGTGCCAGTAGCAAGGCTAGCGGAACGACAGATACGCAGTATTTT; CDR3aa: CASSKASGTTDTQYF
v_gene: TRBV10-3; abundance: many; j_gene: TRBJ2-1; d_gene: .; CDR3nt: TGTGCCATCAGTGAAAAGCAGGGGACCCACAATGAGCAGTTCTTC; CDR3aa: CAISEKQGTHNEQFF
v_gene: TRBV5-6; abundance: few; j_gene: TRBJ2-7; d_gene: TRBD2; CDR3nt: TGTGCCAGCAGCTCGCCGGGACTAGCCTACTACGAGCAGTACTTC; CDR3aa: CASSSPGLAYYEQYF
v_gene: TRBV2; abundance: few; j_gene: TRBJ2-6; d_gene: .; CDR3nt: TGTGCCAGCCCAGGCCTTGACAGGCCGAGCTCTGGGGCCAACGTCCTGACTTTC; CDR3aa: CASPGLDRPSSGANVLTF
v_gene: TRBV7-2; abundance: many; j_gene: TRBJ1-5; d_gene: TRBD1; CDR3nt: TGTGCCAGCAGCCAAACGACAGGGCTTAATCAGCCCCAGCATTTT; CDR3aa: CASSQTTGLNQPQHF
v_gene: TRBV11-2; abundance: many; j_gene: TRBJ2-1; d_gene: .; CDR3nt: TGTGCCAGCAGCTTACCTCCCCCCGCGGGCGATGAGCAGTTCTTC; CDR3aa: CASSLPPPAGDEQFF
v_gene: TRBV10-1; abundance: many; j_gene: TRBJ2-7; d_gene: TRBD1; CDR3nt: TGCGCCAGCAGTCCGGGACAGTCCGTCGAGCAGTACTTC; CDR3aa: CASSPGQSVEQYF
v_gene: TRBV2; abundance: many; j_gene: TRBJ2-7; d_gene: .; CDR3nt: TGTGCCAGCGCCGCTACGCAGCAGTACTTC; CDR3aa: CASAATQQYF
v_gene: TRBV2; abundance: many; j_gene: TRBJ1-5; d_gene: .; CDR3nt: TGTGCCAGCAGCGATATGGGGGCTTCCATTCAGCCCCAGCATTTT; CDR3aa: CASSDMGASIQPQHF
v_gene: TRBV19; abundance: .; j_gene: TRBJ1-3; d_gene: .; CDR3nt: TGTGCCAGTACCCCGGGCCTCGGAAACACCATATATTTT; CDR3aa: CASTPGLGNTIYF
v_gene: TRBV4-2; abundance: .; j_gene: TRBJ2-7; d_gene: TRBD2; CDR3nt: TGTGCCAGCAGCCAAGAGCTAGCGGGAGCTCACGAGCAGTACTTC; CDR3aa: CASSQELAGAHEQYF
v_gene: TRBV6-1; abundance: many; j_gene: TRBJ2-7; d_gene: .; CDR3nt: TGTGCCAGCAGTGAAGCGGGTCGCGGAAAGGAGCAGTACTTC; CDR3aa: CASSEAGRGKEQYF
v_gene: TRBV12-3/TRBV12-4; abundance: .; j_gene: TRBJ2-7; d_gene: .; CDR3nt: TGTGCCAGCAGTTTATGGACCACCGAGCAGTACTTC; CDR3aa: CASSLWTTEQYF
v_gene: TRBV28; abundance: many; j_gene: TRBJ1-2; d_gene: TRBD1; CDR3nt: TGTGCCAGCAGTAAACTGGGACAGGGAGGCCCCTCTAACTATGGCTACACCTTC; CDR3aa: CASSKLGQGGPSNYGYTF
v_gene: TRBV6-1; abundance: many; j_gene: TRBJ2-1; d_gene: TRBD2; CDR3nt: TGTGCCAGCAGCCTAGAACGCGGGAGGGCCGACAATGAGCAGTTCTTC; CDR3aa: CASSLERGRADNEQFF
v_gene: TRBV29-1; abundance: few; j_gene: TRBJ2-3; d_gene: .; CDR3nt: TGCAGCGTTGTAACCGGAAAGGAAACAGATACGCAGTATTTT; CDR3aa: CSVVTGKETDTQYF
v_gene: TRBV6-1; abundance: many; j_gene: TRBJ1-2; d_gene: .; CDR3nt: TGTGCCAGCAGTGAATCCAGTAACTATGGCTACACCTTC; CDR3aa: CASSESSNYGYTF
v_gene: TRBV20-1; abundance: many; j_gene: TRBJ2-7; d_gene: TRBD2; CDR3nt: TGCAGTGCTAGACCCCACCGTTCTCGGGAGGGCCGCGACGAGCAGTACTTC; CDR3aa: CSARPHRSREGRDEQYF
v_gene: TRBV12-3/TRBV12-4; abundance: many; j_gene: TRBJ2-3; d_gene: .; CDR3nt: TGTGCCAGCAGTGATAGCGACTCCACAGATACGCAGTATTTT; CDR3aa: CASSDSDSTDTQYF
v_gene: TRBV6-2/TRBV6-3; abundance: .; j_gene: TRBJ1-6; d_gene: TRBD1; CDR3nt: TGTGCCAGCATCCCCGGACAGGCCACCTCACCCCTCCACTTT; CDR3aa: CASIPGQATSPLHF
v_gene: TRBV20-1; abundance: few; j_gene: TRBJ2-5; d_gene: TRBD1; CDR3nt: TGCAGTGCTCCGGGACAGACCCAAGAGACCCAGTACTTC; CDR3aa: CSAPGQTQETQYF
v_gene: TRBV14; abundance: .; j_gene: TRBJ1-4; d_gene: .; CDR3nt: TGTGCCAGCAGCCAGGGCCGGACTGAAAAACTGTTTTTT; CDR3aa: CASSQGRTEKLFF
v_gene: TRBV9; abundance: .; j_gene: TRBJ2-1; d_gene: .; CDR3nt: TGTGCCAGCAGCGTATTAGGGAATGAGCAGTTCTTC; CDR3aa: CASSVLGNEQFF
v_gene: TRBV3-1; abundance: many; j_gene: TRBJ2-5; d_gene: TRBD2; CDR3nt: TGTGCCAGCAGCCAAGTAGCGGGTCGTCTCATCCAAGAGACCCAGTACTTC; CDR3aa: CASSQVAGRLIQETQYF
v_gene: TRBV28; abundance: .; j_gene: TRBJ1-5; d_gene: .; CDR3nt: TGTGCCAGCAGTTTACCCCCCGTGGGAACGGGGGGCAATCAGCCCCAGCATTTT; CDR3aa: CASSLPPVGTGGNQPQHF
v_gene: TRBV2; abundance: many; j_gene: TRBJ1-1; d_gene: .; CDR3nt: TGTGCCAGCAGTGTTAGTGGGGGATTACACACTGAAGCTTTCTTT; CDR3aa: CASSVSGGLHTEAFF
v_gene: TRBV19; abundance: .; j_gene: TRBJ1-5; d_gene: .; CDR3nt: TGTGCCAGTACCATAGACAGTTTCAATCAGCCCCAGCATTTT; CDR3aa: CASTIDSFNQPQHF
v_gene: TRBV27; abundance: .; j_gene: TRBJ2-7; d_gene: TRBD2; CDR3nt: TGTGCCAGCAGTAGCTCTAGCGGGCCTAGGGACGAGCAGTACTTC; CDR3aa: CASSSSSGPRDEQYF
v_gene: TRBV7-3; abundance: few; j_gene: TRBJ2-1; d_gene: TRBD2; CDR3nt: TGTGCCAGCAGCTTAAGGGCGGGAGGTAAAGGGAATGAGCAGTTCTTC; CDR3aa: CASSLRAGGKGNEQFF
v_gene: TRBV24-1; abundance: .; j_gene: TRBJ1-5; d_gene: TRBD1; CDR3nt: TGTGCCACCAGTACGACAGGGGATCAGCCCCAGCATTTT; CDR3aa: CATSTTGDQPQHF
v_gene: TRBV18; abundance: many; j_gene: TRBJ1-4; d_gene: TRBD1; CDR3nt: TGTGCCAGCTCATCGACAGGGCGGAGCGAAAAACTGTTTTTT; CDR3aa: CASSSTGRSEKLFF
v_gene: TRBV5-6; abundance: .; j_gene: TRBJ1-2; d_gene: .; CDR3nt: TGTGCCAGCAGCTTTGGGGGCAGTCAAGGCGGCTACACCTTC; CDR3aa: CASSFGGSQGGYTF
v_gene: TRBV29-1; abundance: .; j_gene: TRBJ2-5; d_gene: .; CDR3nt: TGCAGCGTTGATGCAGGGTTAGGTGAGACCCAGTACTTC; CDR3aa: CSVDAGLGETQYF
v_gene: TRBV5-1; abundance: many; j_gene: TRBJ2-1; d_gene: .; CDR3nt: TGCGCCAGCAGCTTGGTGTCGGGAAGCTCCTACAATGAGCAGTTCTTC; CDR3aa: CASSLVSGSSYNEQFF
v_gene: TRBV28; abundance: .; j_gene: TRBJ2-6; d_gene: .; CDR3nt: TGTGCCAGCACCCGGGTGGGACACAACTCTGGGGCCAACGACCTGACTTTC; CDR3aa: CASTRVGHNSGANDLTF
v_gene: TRBV20-1; abundance: .; j_gene: TRBJ2-2; d_gene: .; CDR3nt: TGCAGTGCCGCGGCCCCTAACACCGGGGAGCTGTTTTTT; CDR3aa: CSAAAPNTGELFF
v_gene: TRBV11-1; abundance: many; j_gene: TRBJ2-5; d_gene: .; CDR3nt: TGTGCCAGCAGCATGGCGGCGTGGGAGACCCAGTACTTC; CDR3aa: CASSMAAWETQYF
v_gene: TRBV2; abundance: once; j_gene: TRBJ2-5; d_gene: .; CDR3nt: TGTGCCAGCAGTTTGCCCGGAGAGACCCAGTACTTC; CDR3aa: CASSLPGETQYF
v_gene: TRBV11-2; abundance: many; j_gene: TRBJ2-1; d_gene: TRBD2; CDR3nt: TGTGCCAGCAGCTTAGTGTTAGCGGGAGAGTACAATGAGCAGTTCTTC; CDR3aa: CASSLVLAGEYNEQFF
v_gene: TRBV3-1; abundance: .; j_gene: TRBJ1-6; d_gene: .; CDR3nt: TGTGCCAGCAGCCAAGGGGCGGACCGAGGTCGGCTCCACTTT; CDR3aa: CASSQGADRGRLHF
v_gene: TRBV28; abundance: many; j_gene: TRBJ2-7; d_gene: TRBD1; CDR3nt: TGTGCCAGCAGTTTCCCCGGGACAGGCCTTGGTGGCGAGCAGTACTTC; CDR3aa: CASSFPGTGLGGEQYF
v_gene: TRBV5-5; abundance: .; j_gene: TRBJ2-5; d_gene: .; CDR3nt: TGTGCCAGCAGCTTGGTTCCGGATCCCAGAGAGACCCAGTACTTC; CDR3aa: CASSLVPDPRETQYF
v_gene: TRBV20-1; abundance: many; j_gene: TRBJ2-7; d_gene: .; CDR3nt: TGCAGTGCTAGAACCCCAGGGGATTACGAGCAGTACTTC; CDR3aa: CSARTPGDYEQYF
v_gene: TRBV20-1; abundance: .; j_gene: TRBJ2-5; d_gene: .; CDR3nt: TGCAGTGCGCCCGACAGTTTCGTCGAGACCCAGTACTTC; CDR3aa: CSAPDSFVETQYF
v_gene: TRBV7-2; abundance: many; j_gene: TRBJ2-3; d_gene: .; CDR3nt: TGTGCCAGCAGCTTCGGGACTCTCACAGATACGCAGTATTTT; CDR3aa: CASSFGTLTDTQYF
v_gene: TRBV20-1; abundance: many; j_gene: TRBJ1-4; d_gene: .; CDR3nt: TGCAGTGCTCCCCAGGAGTTGGATGAAAAACTGTTTTTT; CDR3aa: CSAPQELDEKLFF
v_gene: TRBV30; abundance: few; j_gene: TRBJ2-6; d_gene: .; CDR3nt: TGTGCCTGGAGTGTACAAGCGGTCTCTGGGGCCAACGTCCTGACTTTC; CDR3aa: CAWSVQAVSGANVLTF
v_gene: TRBV28; abundance: many; j_gene: TRBJ2-7; d_gene: .; CDR3nt: TGTGCCAGCAGTTTTTCGGAGGGCGAGCAGTACTTC; CDR3aa: CASSFSEGEQYF
v_gene: TRBV3-1; abundance: many; j_gene: TRBJ2-7; d_gene: TRBD1; CDR3nt: TGTGCCAGCAGCCCGCCGGGACAGGGGGCGGACGAGCAGTACTTC; CDR3aa: CASSPPGQGADEQYF
v_gene: TRBV11-2; abundance: many; j_gene: TRBJ2-1; d_gene: TRBD1; CDR3nt: TGTGCCAGCAGCCCCGGACAGGGGAATCGGCATGAGCAGTTCTTC; CDR3aa: CASSPGQGNRHEQFF
v_gene: TRBV7-9; abundance: few; j_gene: TRBJ2-5; d_gene: TRBD2; CDR3nt: TGTGCCAGCAGCGGTAGCGGGAGAGGAGAGACCCAGTACTTC; CDR3aa: CASSGSGRGETQYF
v_gene: TRBV20-1; abundance: many; j_gene: TRBJ2-7; d_gene: TRBD1; CDR3nt: TGCAGTGCTTTCGACAGGGGCCCCAGCTCCTACGAGCAGTACTTC; CDR3aa: CSAFDRGPSSYEQYF
v_gene: TRBV11-1; abundance: many; j_gene: TRBJ1-2; d_gene: .; CDR3nt: TGTGCCAGCAGCTTAGCGACAGGCTATGGCTACACCTTC; CDR3aa: CASSLATGYGYTF